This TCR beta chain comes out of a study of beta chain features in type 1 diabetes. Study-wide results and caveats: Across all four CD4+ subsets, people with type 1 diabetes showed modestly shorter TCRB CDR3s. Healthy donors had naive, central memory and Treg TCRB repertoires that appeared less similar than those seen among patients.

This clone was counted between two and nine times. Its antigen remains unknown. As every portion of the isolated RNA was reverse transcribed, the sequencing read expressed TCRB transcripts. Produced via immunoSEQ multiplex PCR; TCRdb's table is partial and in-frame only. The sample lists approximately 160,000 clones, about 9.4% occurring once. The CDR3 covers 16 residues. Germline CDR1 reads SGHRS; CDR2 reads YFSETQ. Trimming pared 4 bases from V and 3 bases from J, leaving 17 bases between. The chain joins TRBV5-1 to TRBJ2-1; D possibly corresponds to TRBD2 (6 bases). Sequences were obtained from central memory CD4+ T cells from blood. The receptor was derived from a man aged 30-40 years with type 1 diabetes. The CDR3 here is CASSGSGGVSYNEQFF. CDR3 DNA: TGCGCCAGCAGCGGCTCGGGCGGGGTTAGCTACAATGAGCAGTTCTTC.